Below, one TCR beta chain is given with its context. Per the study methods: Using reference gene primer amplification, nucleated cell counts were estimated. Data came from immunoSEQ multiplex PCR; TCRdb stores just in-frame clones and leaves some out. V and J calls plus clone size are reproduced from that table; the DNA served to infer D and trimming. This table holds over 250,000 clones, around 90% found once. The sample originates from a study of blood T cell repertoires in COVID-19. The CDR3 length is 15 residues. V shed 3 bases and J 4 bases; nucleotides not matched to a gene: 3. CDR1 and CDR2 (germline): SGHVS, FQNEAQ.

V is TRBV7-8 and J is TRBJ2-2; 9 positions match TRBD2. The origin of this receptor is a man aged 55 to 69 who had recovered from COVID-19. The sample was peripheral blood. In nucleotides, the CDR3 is TGTGCCAGCAGCTTCCGGCGGGGGGGCACCGGGGAGCTGTTTTTT. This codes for CASSFRRGGTGELFF.